The subject of this entry is one T cell receptor (beta chain). The data were obtained in a study of OX40 agonist ivuxolimab in advanced cancers. Study-wide context: Three patients, one with hepatocellular carcinoma and two with cutaneous melanoma, achieved partial responses.

The CDR3 sequence is 16 residues long. The ends were cut back, 3 bases at V and 2 bases at J, with 17 bases in the middle. Germline-derived CDR1 and CDR2 are LNHDA and SQIVND (reference sequence). Clones were read by immunoSEQ multiplex PCR, and TCRdb kept only the in-frame ones, dropping some. Counted here are around 100,000 clones, 95% to 97% occurring once; the ten biggest clones make up around 2%. This sequence originates from an adult with an advanced solid tumor such as melanoma, head and neck, liver or kidney cancer. The V and J genes are TRBV19 and TRBJ2-7; tentative D call: TRBD2 (6 bases). The specimen comprised CD4+ or CD8+ T cells sorted from blood, sampled in a trial of the OX40 agonist ivuxolimab. The CDR3 DNA follows: TGTGCCAGTAGTATTGGATTTGGAGGGTCCCCCTACGAGCAGTACTTC. Protein sequence: CASSIGFGGSPYEQYF.